What follows are 8 T cell receptor beta chains derived from one specimen sequenced in a study of graft-versus-host responses after intestinal transplantation (TCRdb year 2021). No antigen has been assigned to these receptors. Preparation of the library involved the immunoSEQ multiplex PCR assay. In its TCRdb copy, this immuneACCESS table keeps in-frame sequences only and misses some clones. Where compared with another copy, unresolved V genes explain less than half of these, and the others have no known cause. A total of around 90,000 clones appear in this sample, over 85% of them only once. The ten top clones hold about 0.29% of the sample. What the time point label conveys for this sample: cells obtained before transplantation from donor or recipient. This specimen was unstimulated CD4+ T cells sorted from spleen or lymph node cells, taken before intestinal transplant. These receptor sequences come from a human donor who received an intestinal transplant.

The chain joins TRBV28 to TRBJ1-2, with a weak D call TRBD1 (5 bases). V shed 6 bases and J shed 8 bases, with 22 bases lying between them. The germline CDR1 and CDR2 sequences are MDHEN and SYDVKM. CDR3 length equals 15 residues. The CDR3 DNA sequence: TGTGCCAGCAGCCTTACCGGTGGGGGGGATCAAGGCTACACCTTC. It codes for CASSLTGGGDQGYTF.

CDR3 nucleotide sequence: TGTGCCAGCAGCCAAGTCGGACTAGCGGGAGCTAACTCTGGGGCCAACGTCCTGACTTTC. This codes for CASSQVGLAGANSGANVLTF. The genes are TRBV4-2 and TRBJ2-6, with 13 bases aligning to TRBD2. The CDR3 has 20 residues. Germline CDR1 LGHNA, CDR2 YNFKEQ. With V trimmed by 1 base and J by 0 bases, 6 bases remained unmatched.

The chain employs TRBV18 and TRBJ1-5; D is ambiguous. This CDR3 has 16 amino acids. Trimming shortened V by 2 bases and J by 2 bases, and 13 bases separated the two germline ends. In germline, CDR1 is KGHSH, CDR2 LQKENI. The CDR3 loop reads CASSPLPPTGNQPQHF. In nucleotides, the CDR3 is TGTGCCAGCTCACCATTGCCACCCACGGGCAATCAGCCCCAGCATTTT.

The chain is built from TRBV19 and TRBJ2-3, with a possible D match to TRBD2 (6 bases). Germline CDR1 is LNHDA and CDR2 is SQIVND (reference sequence). This CDR3 is built from 14 residues. V lost 7 bases, J lost 2 bases, and 13 bases lay in between. In nucleotides, the CDR3 is TGTGCCAGTACCGGGACTTCCTACACAGATACGCAGTATTTT. This codes for CASTGTSYTDTQYF.

The sample holds a few counts of this clone. Here the CDR3 DNA reads TGTGCCAGCAGTGTATCTCAGGCTCGGGGGGACGAGCAGTACTTC. Translation gives CASSVSQARGDEQYF. The chain uses TRBV6-4 and TRBJ2-7; TRBD2 agrees at 7 bases. The CDR3 extends over 15 amino acids. After removal of 4 bases from V and 5 bases from J, the junction contained 11 bases not matched to a gene. The germline gives CDR1 MRHNA, CDR2 SNTAGT.

This sequence joins TRBV5-8 and TRBJ2-5; 8 bases match TRBD1. V shed 9 bases and J 3 bases; nucleotides not matched to a gene: 13. The germline gives CDR1 SGHTS, CDR2 YDEGEE. This CDR3 comprises 15 residues. The CDR3 sequence is CATGGQGAPEETQYF. CDR3 bases: TGTGCCACCGGCGGCCAGGGGGCTCCTGAAGAGACCCAGTACTTC.

V usage is TRBV7-8 and J usage is TRBJ1-5; a weak D match, TRBD1 (6 bases). The CDR3 is 16 residues long. CDR1 is SGHVS and CDR2 is FQNEAQ in the germline V gene. Trimming shortened V by 2 bases and J by 0 bases, and 11 bases separated the two germline ends. The CDR3 DNA reads as TGTGCCAGCAGCTTACAGGGGAGGAATAGCAATCAGCCCCAGCATTTT. It is translated as CASSLQGRNSNQPQHF.

This chain joins TRBV5-4 and TRBJ2-1; 11 bases line up with TRBD2. The CDR3 extends over 15 amino acids. Germline lookup yields CDR1 SGHNT and CDR2 YYREEE (reference sequence). The junction had 1 base not matched to a gene; V was cut back by 0 bases and J by 5 bases. CDR3 region: CASSLGLAGNNEQFF. The CDR3 DNA reads as TGTGCCAGCAGCTTGGGACTAGCGGGGAACAATGAGCAGTTCTTC.